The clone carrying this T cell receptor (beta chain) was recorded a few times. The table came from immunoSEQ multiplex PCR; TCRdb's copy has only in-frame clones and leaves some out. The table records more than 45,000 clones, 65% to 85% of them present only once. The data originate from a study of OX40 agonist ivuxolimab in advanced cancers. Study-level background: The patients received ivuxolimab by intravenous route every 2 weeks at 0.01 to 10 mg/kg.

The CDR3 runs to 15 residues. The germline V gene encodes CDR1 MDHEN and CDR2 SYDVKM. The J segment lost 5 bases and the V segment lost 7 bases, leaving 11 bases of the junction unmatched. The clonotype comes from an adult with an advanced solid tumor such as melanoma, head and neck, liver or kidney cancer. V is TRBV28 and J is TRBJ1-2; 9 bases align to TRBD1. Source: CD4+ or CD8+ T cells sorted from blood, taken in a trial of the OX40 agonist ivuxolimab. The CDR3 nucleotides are TGTGCCAGCACTTGGGCGACAGGGGGAGTATATGGCTACACCTTC. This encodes CASTWATGGVYGYTF.